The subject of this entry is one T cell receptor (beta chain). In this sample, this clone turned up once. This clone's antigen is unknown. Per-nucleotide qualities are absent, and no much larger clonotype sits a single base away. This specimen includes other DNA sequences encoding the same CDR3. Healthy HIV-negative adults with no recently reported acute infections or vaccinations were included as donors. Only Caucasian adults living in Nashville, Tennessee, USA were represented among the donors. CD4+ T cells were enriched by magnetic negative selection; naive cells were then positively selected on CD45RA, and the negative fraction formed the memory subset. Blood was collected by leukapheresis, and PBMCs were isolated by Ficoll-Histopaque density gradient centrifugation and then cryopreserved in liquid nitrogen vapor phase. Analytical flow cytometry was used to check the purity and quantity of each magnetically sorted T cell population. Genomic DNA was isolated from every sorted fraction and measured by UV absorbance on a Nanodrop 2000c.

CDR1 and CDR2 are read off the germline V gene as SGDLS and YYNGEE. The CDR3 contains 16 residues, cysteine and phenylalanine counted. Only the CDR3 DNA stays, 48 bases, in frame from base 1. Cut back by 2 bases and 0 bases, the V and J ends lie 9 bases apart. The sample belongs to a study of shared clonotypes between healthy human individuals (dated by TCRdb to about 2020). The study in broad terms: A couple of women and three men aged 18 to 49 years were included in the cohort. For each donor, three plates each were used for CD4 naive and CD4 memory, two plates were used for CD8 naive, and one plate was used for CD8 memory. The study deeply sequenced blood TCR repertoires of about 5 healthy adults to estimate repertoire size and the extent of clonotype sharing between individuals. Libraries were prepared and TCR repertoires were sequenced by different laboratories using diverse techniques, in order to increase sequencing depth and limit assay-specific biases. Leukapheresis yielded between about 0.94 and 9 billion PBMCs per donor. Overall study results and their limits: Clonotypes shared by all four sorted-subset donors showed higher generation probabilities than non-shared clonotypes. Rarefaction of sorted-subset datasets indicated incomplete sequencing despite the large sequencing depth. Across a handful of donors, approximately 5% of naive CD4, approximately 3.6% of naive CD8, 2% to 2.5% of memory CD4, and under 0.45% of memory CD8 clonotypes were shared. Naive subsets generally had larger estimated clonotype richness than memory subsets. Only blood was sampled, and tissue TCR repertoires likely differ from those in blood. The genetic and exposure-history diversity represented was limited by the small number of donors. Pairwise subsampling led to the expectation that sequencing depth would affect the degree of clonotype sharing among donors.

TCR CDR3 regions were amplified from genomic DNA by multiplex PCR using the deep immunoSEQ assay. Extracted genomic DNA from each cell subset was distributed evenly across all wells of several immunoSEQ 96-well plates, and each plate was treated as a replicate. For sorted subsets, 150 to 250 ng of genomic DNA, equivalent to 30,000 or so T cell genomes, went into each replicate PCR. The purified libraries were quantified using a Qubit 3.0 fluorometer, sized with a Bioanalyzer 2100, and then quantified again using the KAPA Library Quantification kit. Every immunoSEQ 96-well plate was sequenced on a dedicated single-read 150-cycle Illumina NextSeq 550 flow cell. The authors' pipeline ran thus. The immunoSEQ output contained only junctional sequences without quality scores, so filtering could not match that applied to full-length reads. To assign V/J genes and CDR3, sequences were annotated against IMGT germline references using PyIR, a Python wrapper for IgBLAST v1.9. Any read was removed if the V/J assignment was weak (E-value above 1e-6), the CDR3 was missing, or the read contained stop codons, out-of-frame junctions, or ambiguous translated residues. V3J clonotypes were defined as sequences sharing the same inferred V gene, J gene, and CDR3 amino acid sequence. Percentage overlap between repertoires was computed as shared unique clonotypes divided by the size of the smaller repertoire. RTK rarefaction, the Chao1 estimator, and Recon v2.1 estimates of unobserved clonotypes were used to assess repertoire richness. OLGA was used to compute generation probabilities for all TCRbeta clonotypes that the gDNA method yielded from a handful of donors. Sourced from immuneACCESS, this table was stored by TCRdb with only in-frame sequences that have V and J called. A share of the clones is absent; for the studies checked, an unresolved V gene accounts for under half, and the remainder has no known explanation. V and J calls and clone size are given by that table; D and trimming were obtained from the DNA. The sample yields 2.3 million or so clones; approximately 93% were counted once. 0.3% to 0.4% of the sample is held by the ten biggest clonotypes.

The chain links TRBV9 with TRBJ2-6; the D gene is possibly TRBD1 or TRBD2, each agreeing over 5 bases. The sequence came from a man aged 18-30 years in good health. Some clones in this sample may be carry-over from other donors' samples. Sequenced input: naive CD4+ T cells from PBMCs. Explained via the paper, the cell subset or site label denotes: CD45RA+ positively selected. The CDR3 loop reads CASSVAGGSGANVLTF. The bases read TGTGCCAGCAGCGTGGCTGGGGGCTCTGGGGCCAACGTCCTGACTTTC.